This paragraph covers one T cell receptor beta chain sequence. The same CDR3 arises from other DNA sequences in this sample as well. The sample originates from a study of control samples from healthy donors and cancer patients. Method: immunoSEQ multiplex PCR; TCRdb's copy keeps in-frame clones and lacks some. This table holds about 160,000 clones, 94% found once. Sequencing was done on a sample of blood. The sequence was obtained from a woman aged 40-49 years in good health.

The CDR3, as DNA: TGTGCCAGCAGCTTAGAAGGGAACACTGAAGCTTTCTTT. Its translation is CASSLEGNTEAFF. This chain joins TRBV7-2 and TRBJ1-1; D is unresolved. The CDR3 length is 13 residues. V was trimmed by 1 base and J by 1 base, leaving 4 bases between them. Germline CDR1 SGHTA, CDR2 FQGNSA.